Listed below are T cell receptor beta chains from one sample, sequenced in a study of spatial heterogeneity in lung cancer. TCRdb re-called the 5' RACE reads with MiXCR, one entry per CDR3 protein. This table holds some 43,000 distinct CDR3 sequences, roughly a tenth found once. Sample: PBMCs, taken at follow-up. The receptors derive from a female donor with early-stage non-small cell lung cancer. CDR3s include the opening cysteine and the closing phenylalanine or tryptophan. A D gene is named only where the DNA matches it firmly. Clone size is stated in some rows and not others, as once, few, many or a class when expanded.

v_gene	j_gene	d_gene	abundance	CDR3nt	CDR3aa
TRBV7-2	TRBJ2-7	TRBD1	NA	TGTGCCAGCAGAATTACAGGGGCCTCCGGGGCCGAGCAGTACTTC	CASRITGASGAEQYF
TRBV18	TRBJ2-1	TRBD2	few	TGTGCCAGCTCACCGCCTAGCGGGGGGCGGTTCAATGAGCAGTTCTTC	CASSPPSGGRFNEQFF
TRBV6-5	TRBJ1-6	NA	NA	TGTGCCAGCAAGTCAACAGGGCCCGCAGAGAATTCACCCCTCCACTTT	CASKSTGPAENSPLHF
TRBV20-1	TRBJ2-7	NA	many	TGCAGTGCTAGGGCGACTTGGGGTCTCGAGCAGTACTTC	CSARATWGLEQYF
TRBV5-4	TRBJ2-2	NA	many	TGTGCCAGCAGCTCCCCCGCTGAGGGAACCGGGGAGCTGTTTTTT	CASSSPAEGTGELFF
TRBV7-9	TRBJ1-6	NA	few	TGTGCCAGCAGTGCAGATGGGGATTCACCCCTCCACTTT	CASSADGDSPLHF
TRBV12-3/TRBV12-4	TRBJ2-7	TRBD2	once	TGTGCCAGCAGTCCATCTAGCGGGGCCTCCTACGAGCAGTACTTC	CASSPSSGASYEQYF
TRBV15	TRBJ1-1	NA	few	TGTGCCACCAGCACGGGAGGGAACACTGAAGCTTTCTTT	CATSTGGNTEAFF
TRBV7-9	TRBJ2-3	TRBD1	many	TGTGCCAGCAGCTTAGCGGTAGGACAGGGGAGCACAGATACGCAGTATTTT	CASSLAVGQGSTDTQYF
TRBV4-2	TRBJ1-1	NA	NA	TGTGCCAGCAACCAAGATAATGGGTTATGGGCTGAAGCTTTCTTT	CASNQDNGLWAEAFF
TRBV5-1	TRBJ1-3	NA	few	TGCGCCAGCAGCCTAACAGGGTATGGAAACACCATATATTTT	CASSLTGYGNTIYF
TRBV3-1	TRBJ2-3	NA	many	TGTGCCAGCACCCGGGGGCTCGGCGCAGATACGCAGTATTTT	CASTRGLGADTQYF
TRBV28	TRBJ2-1	NA	few	TGTGCCAGCACTTTATCAGGGTTCAATGAGCAGTTCTTC	CASTLSGFNEQFF
TRBV9	TRBJ2-5	TRBD2	few	TGTGCCAGCAGCTCCGGGACTAGCGGGGTACAAGAGACCCAGTACTTC	CASSSGTSGVQETQYF
TRBV28	TRBJ2-5	NA	NA	TGTGCCAGCGTGGGCGGGGCAGGGGGGAAGCAAGAGACCCAGTACTTC	CASVGGAGGKQETQYF
TRBV11-2	TRBJ2-6	NA	medium-sized	TGTGCCAGCAGCGTATTTTCGGGACCTGGGGCCAACGTCCTGACTTTC	CASSVFSGPGANVLTF
TRBV27	TRBJ2-7	TRBD1	few	TGTGCCAGCAGTCCCGGACAGGGGGCCTACGAGCAGTACTTC	CASSPGQGAYEQYF
TRBV12-3/TRBV12-4	TRBJ1-2	NA	NA	TGTGCCAGCAGTTTCTACGGGACGGGCAACTATGGCTACACCTTC	CASSFYGTGNYGYTF
TRBV4-1	TRBJ2-7	NA	many	TGCGCCAGCAGCCAAGATGGGGCAGCAGCCTACGAGCAGTACTTC	CASSQDGAAAYEQYF
TRBV7-8	TRBJ2-1	NA	NA	TGTGCCAGCAGTTCCCCCTCCCCCACCTACAATGAGCAGTTCTTC	CASSSPSPTYNEQFF
TRBV6-1	TRBJ1-1	NA	many	TGTGCCAGCAAGCGAGGAGATTTTGAAGCTTTCTTT	CASKRGDFEAFF
TRBV7-9	TRBJ2-6	NA	many	TGTGCCAGCAGCGCAGGGATCTCTGGGGCCAACGTCCTGACTTTC	CASSAGISGANVLTF
TRBV29-1	TRBJ1-3	NA	many	TGCAGCGTTGATTACGGGACATCTGGAAACACCATATATTTT	CSVDYGTSGNTIYF
TRBV29-1	TRBJ1-1	NA	many	TGCAGCGTTGCCAGGGGCCGTTCGTCGGGCACTGAAGCTTTCTTT	CSVARGRSSGTEAFF
TRBV28	TRBJ2-6	NA	many	TGTGCCAGCAGAGACAGGTATACTGGGGCCAACGTCCTGACTTTC	CASRDRYTGANVLTF
TRBV27	TRBJ2-5	TRBD2	NA	TGTGCCAGCAGCGAGGGACTAGCGGTCCTAGAGACCCAGTACTTC	CASSEGLAVLETQYF
TRBV7-9	TRBJ2-4	NA	many	TGTGCCAGCAGCTTACTTCCCACTCCCTTAGCCAAAAACATTCAGTACTTC	CASSLLPTPLAKNIQYF
TRBV12-3/TRBV12-4	TRBJ2-7	NA	few	TGTGCCAGCAGGTCCTCCAGGTTCGAGCAGTACTTC	CASRSSRFEQYF
TRBV5-1	TRBJ2-2	TRBD1	few	TGCGCCAGCAGCCCCGGGACAGCCAACACCGGGGAGCTGTTTTTT	CASSPGTANTGELFF
TRBV18	TRBJ2-1	NA	many	TGTGCCAGCTCCCCGGCGGGAAGCTCCTACAATGAGCAGTTCTTC	CASSPAGSSYNEQFF
TRBV7-9	TRBJ2-3	NA	many	TGTGCCAGCAGCCCTCTTCAGGGAATCGGAACAGATACGCAGTATTTT	CASSPLQGIGTDTQYF
TRBV29-1	TRBJ1-2	NA	many	TGCAGCGTTGAGAGGGGGGCTGTGGAAGGCTACACCTTC	CSVERGAVEGYTF
TRBV20-1	TRBJ2-3	NA	NA	TGCAGTGCGGGAAGAGGCACAGATACGCAGTATTTT	CSAGRGTDTQYF
TRBV3-1	TRBJ1-2	NA	many	TGTGCCAGCAGCCAAGAGGACGCATATGGCTACACCTTC	CASSQEDAYGYTF
TRBV5-6	TRBJ1-1	NA	many	TGTGCCAGCAGCTTCATGGGGGGTGTGATCACTGAAGCTTTCTTT	CASSFMGGVITEAFF
TRBV20-1	TRBJ1-2	NA	NA	TGCAGTGCCACGACAGCCTACACCTTC	CSATTAYTF
TRBV9	TRBJ1-2	NA	many	TGTGCCAGCAGCGTGGCTACCAACTATGGCTACACCTTC	CASSVATNYGYTF
TRBV29-1	TRBJ1-2	NA	NA	TGCAGCGTTACGGGTGGAGACTATGGCTACACCTTC	CSVTGGDYGYTF
TRBV11-2	TRBJ2-3	TRBD2	many	TGTGCCAGCAGCTCCTTAAGCCGACTAGCGGGTGGAGCAGATACGCAGTATTTT	CASSSLSRLAGGADTQYF
TRBV29-1	TRBJ1-2	NA	NA	TGCAGCGTTGAAGCAGGGAGAGGCTACACCTTC	CSVEAGRGYTF
TRBV5-5	TRBJ2-7	TRBD1	many	TGTGCCAGCAGCTTGAGGACAGGAGGTACCTACGAGCAGTACTTC	CASSLRTGGTYEQYF
TRBV28	TRBJ2-1	TRBD2	many	TGTGCCTTACTAGCGGGGCCCGTCAATGAGCAGTTCTTC	CALLAGPVNEQFF
TRBV7-2	TRBJ2-1	NA	few	TGTGCCAGCAGCCCGAGGGGCTTCGAGCAGTTCTTC	CASSPRGFEQFF
TRBV30	TRBJ1-1	NA	many	TGTGCCTGGACCCACCGGGACACTGAAGCTTTCTTT	CAWTHRDTEAFF
TRBV11-1	TRBJ2-1	TRBD2	many	TGTGCCAGCAGCTTAACTAGCGGGGGAGGCAATGAGCAGTTCTTC	CASSLTSGGGNEQFF
TRBV2	TRBJ2-7	NA	few	TGTGCCAGCAGCTACACCTACGAGCAGTACTTC	CASSYTYEQYF
TRBV2	TRBJ2-7	NA	many	TGTGCCAGCAGCATGATCTACGAGCAGTACTTC	CASSMIYEQYF
TRBV7-3	TRBJ2-2	NA	many	TGTGCCAGCAGCGTGGGAGTGAACACCGGGGAGCTGTTTTTT	CASSVGVNTGELFF
TRBV28	TRBJ1-1	TRBD1	few	TGTGCCAGCAGCCGCCGACAGGGGATGGTGACTGAAGCTTTCTTT	CASSRRQGMVTEAFF